This TCR beta chain comes out of a study of prognosis after radiotherapy for stage I lung cancer. Turning to the study itself: There were a few patients who developed distant metastases (median around seven months) after radiotherapy, while more than 14 showed no significant progression.

Regarding the study as a whole: Counts of unique TCR clones fell following stereotactic body radiation therapy, median 10,088 versus 6,861.

A note on this clonotype: Its matching antigen is unknown.

TCR beta CDR3 amplification from genomic DNA was performed by two-round multiplex PCR. Amplification during the initial PCR round employed primers specific to each TRBV and TRBJ gene. TCRdb re-analysed the multiplex PCR reads in MiXCR, keeping a single row per CDR3 protein. The data contain about 12,000 distinct CDR3 sequences, nearly 55% of them singletons. V was pared by 4 bases and J by 8 bases, with 10 bases of the junction left unmatched. Germline V gene lookup returns CDR1 SGHVS and CDR2 FQNEAQ. CDR3 length: 15 residues. The specimen comprised PBMCs, sampled before or after stereotactic body radiation therapy (not recorded which). This TCR came from a donor over 45 with non-small cell lung cancer. This chain uses TRBV7-8 with TRBJ2-1, with TRBD2 matching 8 bases. CDR3 in amino acids: CASSYVSGRTYEQFF. The CDR3 nucleotides read TGTGCCAGCAGCTATGTAAGCGGGAGAACCTATGAGCAGTTCTTC.